This TCR beta chain appears in the sequencing data of a study of metastatic and nonmetastatic thyroid tumors. Whole-study context: Across blood and tumor or nodule tissue, repertoires from malignant and benign thyroid patients were compared with one another.

The CDR3 is 11 residues long. From germline, CDR1 is SNHLY and CDR2 FYNNEI. Trimming took off 8 bases at V and 7 bases at J, with 11 bases between the two ends. This clone was counted ten times or more. Through MiXCR, TCRdb re-clonotyped the PCR reads. The table lists under 25,000 clones, 25% of them singletons, with about 3.3% in the top ten. All patients were treatment-naive before thyroid surgery. This TCR was sampled from a male donor with papillary thyroid cancer or a benign thyroid nodule (not recorded which). Some clones in this sample may be carry-over from other donors' samples. Sequencing was done on a sample of blood. J is TRBJ2-5 and V is TRBV2; D might be TRBD1 or TRBD2, each matching 6 bases. CDR3 DNA: TGTGCCAGCCGACAGGAGGGGACCCAGTACTTC. Residues: CASRQEGTQYF.